This TCR beta chain originates from a study of blood T cell repertoires in COVID-19. Background on the study: Sites across the United States, Italy and Spain contributed samples from acute and convalescent COVID-19.

Original processing notes: Reference gene primer amplification gave estimated nucleated cell counts. Profiled with immunoSEQ multiplex PCR; TCRdb holds only in-frame clones, not every one. The DNA gave D and trimming, while V, J and clone size come from that table. The table shows 170,000 or so clones, with approximately 86% occurring only once. Germline V gene data show CDR1 as MGHRA and CDR2 as YSYEKL. Trimming shortened V by 1 base and J by 10 bases, and 16 bases separated the two germline ends. This CDR3 region has 15 residues. This sequence originates from a man between 35 and 55 years old with active or convalescent COVID-19. The gene calls are TRBV4-1 and TRBJ1-4, with D possibly matching TRBD1 (5 bases). Sequencing was performed on peripheral blood. The CDR3 nucleotides read TGCGCCAGCAGCCAAGCCATAGGGGTTCGCGTAAAACTGTTTTTT. Protein: CASSQAIGVRVKLFF.